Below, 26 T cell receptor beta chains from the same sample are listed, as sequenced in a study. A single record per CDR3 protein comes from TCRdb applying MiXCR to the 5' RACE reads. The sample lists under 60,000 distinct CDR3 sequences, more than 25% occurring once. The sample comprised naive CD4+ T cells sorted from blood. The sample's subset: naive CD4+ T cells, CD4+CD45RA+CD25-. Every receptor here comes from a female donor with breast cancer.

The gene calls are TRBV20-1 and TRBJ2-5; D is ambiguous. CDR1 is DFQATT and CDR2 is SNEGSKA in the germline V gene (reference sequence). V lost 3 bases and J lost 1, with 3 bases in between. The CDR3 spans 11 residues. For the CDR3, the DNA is TGCAGTGCTAGCACCCAAGAGACCCAGTACTTC. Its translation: CSASTQETQYF.

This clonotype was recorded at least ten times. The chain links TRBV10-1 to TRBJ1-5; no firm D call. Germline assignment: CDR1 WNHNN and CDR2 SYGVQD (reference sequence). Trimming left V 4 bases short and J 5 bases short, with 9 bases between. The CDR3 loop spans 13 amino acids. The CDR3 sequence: CASSVSWDQPQHF. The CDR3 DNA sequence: TGCGCCAGCAGTGTGAGTTGGGATCAGCCCCAGCATTTT.

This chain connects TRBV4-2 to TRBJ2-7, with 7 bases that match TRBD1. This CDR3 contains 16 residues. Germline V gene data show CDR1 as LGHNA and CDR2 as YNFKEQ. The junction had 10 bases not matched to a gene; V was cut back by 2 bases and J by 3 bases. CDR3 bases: TGTGCCAGCAGCCAAAACGAGGGGGCCCAAGACTACGAGCAGTACTTC. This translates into CASSQNEGAQDYEQYF.

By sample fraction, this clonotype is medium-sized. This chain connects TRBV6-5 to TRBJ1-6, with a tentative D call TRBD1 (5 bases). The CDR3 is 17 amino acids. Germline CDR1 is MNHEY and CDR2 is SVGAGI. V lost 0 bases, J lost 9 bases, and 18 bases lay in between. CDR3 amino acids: CASSYSIEGPNSSPLHF. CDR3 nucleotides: TGTGCCAGCAGTTACTCGATTGAGGGGCCCAATAGTTCACCCCTCCACTTT.

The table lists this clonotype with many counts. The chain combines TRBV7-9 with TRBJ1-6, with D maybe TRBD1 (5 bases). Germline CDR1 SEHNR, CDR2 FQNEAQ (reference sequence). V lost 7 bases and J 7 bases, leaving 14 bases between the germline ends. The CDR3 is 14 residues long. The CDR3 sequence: CASNRGEGNSPLHF. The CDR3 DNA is TGTGCCAGCAATAGGGGAGAGGGGAATTCACCCCTCCACTTT.

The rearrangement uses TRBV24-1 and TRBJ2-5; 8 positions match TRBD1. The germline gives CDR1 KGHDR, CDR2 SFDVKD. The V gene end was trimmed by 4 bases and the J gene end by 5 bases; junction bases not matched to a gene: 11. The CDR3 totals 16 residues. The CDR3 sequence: CATSDPTGANRETQYF. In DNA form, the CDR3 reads TGTGCCACCAGTGACCCGACAGGGGCCAACAGGGAGACCCAGTACTTC.

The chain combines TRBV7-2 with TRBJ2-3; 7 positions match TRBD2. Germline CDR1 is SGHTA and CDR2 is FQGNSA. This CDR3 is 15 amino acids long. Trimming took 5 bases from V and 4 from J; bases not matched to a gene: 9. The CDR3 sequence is CASSPAGLEADTQYF. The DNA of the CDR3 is TGTGCCAGCAGCCCAGCGGGACTTGAGGCAGATACGCAGTATTTT.

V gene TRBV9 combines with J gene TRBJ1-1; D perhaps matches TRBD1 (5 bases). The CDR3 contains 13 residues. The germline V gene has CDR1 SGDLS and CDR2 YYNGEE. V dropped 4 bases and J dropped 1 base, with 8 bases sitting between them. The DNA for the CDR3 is TGTGCCAGCAGCAGACAGAGGAACACTGAAGCTTTCTTT. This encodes CASSRQRNTEAFF.

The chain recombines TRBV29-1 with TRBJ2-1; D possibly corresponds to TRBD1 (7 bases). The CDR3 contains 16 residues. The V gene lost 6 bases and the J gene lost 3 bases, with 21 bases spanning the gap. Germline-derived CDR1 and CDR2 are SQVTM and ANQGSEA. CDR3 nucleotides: TGCAGCGTGAGAGGCGGAGGGACAGACCACTACAATGAGCAGTTCTTC. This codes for CSVRGGGTDHYNEQFF.

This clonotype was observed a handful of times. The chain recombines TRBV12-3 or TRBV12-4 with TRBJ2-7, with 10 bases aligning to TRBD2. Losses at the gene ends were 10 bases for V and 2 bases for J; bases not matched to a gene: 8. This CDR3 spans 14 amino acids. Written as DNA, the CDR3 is TGTGCCACCAAGCGGGAGGGCCTTGCCTACGAGCAGTACTTC. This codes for CATKREGLAYEQYF.

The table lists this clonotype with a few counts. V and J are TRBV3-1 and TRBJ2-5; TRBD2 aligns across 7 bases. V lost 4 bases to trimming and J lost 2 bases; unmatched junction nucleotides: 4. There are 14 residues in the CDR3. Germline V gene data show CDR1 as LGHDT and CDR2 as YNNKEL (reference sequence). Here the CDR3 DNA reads TGTGCCAGCAGCCGACTAGCCGTACAAGAGACCCAGTACTTC. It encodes CASSRLAVQETQYF.

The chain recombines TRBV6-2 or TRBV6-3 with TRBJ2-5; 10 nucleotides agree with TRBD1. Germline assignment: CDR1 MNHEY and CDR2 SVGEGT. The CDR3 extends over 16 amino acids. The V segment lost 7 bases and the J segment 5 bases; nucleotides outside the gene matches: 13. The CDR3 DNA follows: TGTGCCAGCACTCAAACCGGGACAGGGGTCCGGGAGACCCAGTACTTC. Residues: CASTQTGTGVRETQYF.

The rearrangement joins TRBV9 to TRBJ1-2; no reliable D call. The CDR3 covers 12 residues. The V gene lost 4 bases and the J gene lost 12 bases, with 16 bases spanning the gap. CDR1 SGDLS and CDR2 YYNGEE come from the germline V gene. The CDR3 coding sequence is TGTGCCAGCAGCCCCCGTCTAGCGGATAACACCTTC. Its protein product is CASSPRLADNTF.

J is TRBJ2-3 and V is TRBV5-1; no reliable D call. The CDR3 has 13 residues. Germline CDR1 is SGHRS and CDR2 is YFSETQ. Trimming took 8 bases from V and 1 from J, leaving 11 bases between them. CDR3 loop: CARSSLRTDTQYF. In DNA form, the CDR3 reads TGCGCCAGGTCGTCCCTCCGCACAGATACGCAGTATTTT.

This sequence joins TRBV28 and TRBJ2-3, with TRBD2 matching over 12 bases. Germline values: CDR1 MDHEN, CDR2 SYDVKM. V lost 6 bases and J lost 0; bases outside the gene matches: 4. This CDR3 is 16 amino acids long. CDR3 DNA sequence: TGTGCCAGCAGACTAGCGGGAGGACCTAGCACAGATACGCAGTATTTT. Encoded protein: CASRLAGGPSTDTQYF.

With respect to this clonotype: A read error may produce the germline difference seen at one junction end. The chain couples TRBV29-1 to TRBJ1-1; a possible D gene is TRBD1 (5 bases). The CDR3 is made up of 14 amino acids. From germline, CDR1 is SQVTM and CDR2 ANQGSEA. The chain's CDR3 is CSVRSPRGSTEAYF. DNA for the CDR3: TGCAGCGTTCGAAGCCCAAGGGGAAGCACTGAAGCTTACTTT.

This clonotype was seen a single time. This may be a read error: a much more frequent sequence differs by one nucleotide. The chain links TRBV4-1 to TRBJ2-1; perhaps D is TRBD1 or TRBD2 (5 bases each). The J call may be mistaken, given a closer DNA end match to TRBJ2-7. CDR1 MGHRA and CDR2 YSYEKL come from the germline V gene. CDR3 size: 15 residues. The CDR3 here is CASRPGRGSNNEQYF. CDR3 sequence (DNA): TGCGCCAGCAGACCAGGGCGAGGGAGCAACAATGAGCAGTACTTC.

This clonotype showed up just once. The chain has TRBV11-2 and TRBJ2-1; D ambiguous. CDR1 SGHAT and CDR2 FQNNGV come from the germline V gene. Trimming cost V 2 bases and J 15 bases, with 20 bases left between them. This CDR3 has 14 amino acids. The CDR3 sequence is CASSLSDLAPSRFF. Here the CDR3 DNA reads TGTGCCAGCAGCTTATCTGATTTGGCCCCTTCCCGGTTCTTC.

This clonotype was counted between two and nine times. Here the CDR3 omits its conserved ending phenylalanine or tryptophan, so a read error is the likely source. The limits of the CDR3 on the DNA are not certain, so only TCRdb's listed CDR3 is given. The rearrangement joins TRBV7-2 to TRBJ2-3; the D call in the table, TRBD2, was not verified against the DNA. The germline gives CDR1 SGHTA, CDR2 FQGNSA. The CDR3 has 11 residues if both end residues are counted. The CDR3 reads CASSLGTGLTV.

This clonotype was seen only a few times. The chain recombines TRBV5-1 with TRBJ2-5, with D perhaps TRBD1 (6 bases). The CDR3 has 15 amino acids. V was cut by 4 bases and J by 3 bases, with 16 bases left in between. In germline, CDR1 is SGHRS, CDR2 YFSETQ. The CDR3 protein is CASSPQGRKEETQYF. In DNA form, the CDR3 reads TGCGCCAGCAGCCCACAGGGACGGAAAGAAGAGACCCAGTACTTC.

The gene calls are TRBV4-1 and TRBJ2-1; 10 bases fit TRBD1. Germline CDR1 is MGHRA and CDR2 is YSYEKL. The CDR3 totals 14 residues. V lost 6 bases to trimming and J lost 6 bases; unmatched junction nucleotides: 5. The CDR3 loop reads CASRPGQGSNEQFF. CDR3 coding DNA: TGCGCCAGCAGACCGGGACAGGGGAGCAATGAGCAGTTCTTC.

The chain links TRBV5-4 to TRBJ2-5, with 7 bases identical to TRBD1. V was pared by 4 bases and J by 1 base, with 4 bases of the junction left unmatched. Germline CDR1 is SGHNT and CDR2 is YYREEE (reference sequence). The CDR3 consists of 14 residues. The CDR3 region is CASSRTGRQETQYF. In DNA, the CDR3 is TGTGCCAGCAGCCGGACAGGACGCCAAGAGACCCAGTACTTC.

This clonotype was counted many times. This chain's CDR3 is CASSLPPTDTQYF. Here the CDR3 DNA reads TGTGCCAGCAGCTTACCCCCCACAGATACGCAGTATTTT. J is TRBJ2-3 and V is TRBV7-2; D unresolved. V lost 2 bases and J 2 bases, leaving 5 bases between the germline ends. This CDR3 has 13 residues. Per germline, CDR1 SGHTA and CDR2 FQGNSA.

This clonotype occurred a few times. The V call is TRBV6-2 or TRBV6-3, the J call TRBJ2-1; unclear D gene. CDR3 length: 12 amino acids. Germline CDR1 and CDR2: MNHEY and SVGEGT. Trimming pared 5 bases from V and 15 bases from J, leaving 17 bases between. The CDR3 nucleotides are TGTGCCAGCAGTCCTCCCCCAGATGTCCTGTTCTTC. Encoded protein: CASSPPPDVLFF.

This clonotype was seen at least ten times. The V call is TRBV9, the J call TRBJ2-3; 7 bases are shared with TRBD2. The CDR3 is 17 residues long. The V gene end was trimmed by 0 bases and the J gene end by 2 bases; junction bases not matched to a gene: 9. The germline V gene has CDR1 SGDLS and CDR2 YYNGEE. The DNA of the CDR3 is TGTGCCAGCAGCGTAGCGTCGGGGGGAGGGTTCACAGATACGCAGTATTTT. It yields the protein CASSVASGGGFTDTQYF.

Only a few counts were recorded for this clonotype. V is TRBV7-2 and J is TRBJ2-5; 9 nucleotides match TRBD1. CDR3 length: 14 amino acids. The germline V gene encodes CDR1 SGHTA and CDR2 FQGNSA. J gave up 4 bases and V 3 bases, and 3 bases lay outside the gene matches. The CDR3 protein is CASSLNRGRETQYF. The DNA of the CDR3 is TGTGCCAGCAGCTTGAACAGGGGGCGAGAGACCCAGTACTTC.